This T cell receptor (beta chain) was sequenced for a study of blood T cells in healthy people across ages. This clonotype has more than one count but fewer than ten. A much larger clonotype is one base distant, so this may be a read error. CDR1 is SQVTM, CDR2 ANQGSEA, per germline. The CDR3 runs 14 residues. The use of a sample-barcoded 5' primer and a J-beta primer mix characterized a second PCR of about 7 to 12 cycles. From the 5' RACE reads, TCRdb called clonotypes with MiXCR, one entry per CDR3 protein. The sample holds under 800,000 distinct CDR3 sequences, roughly two fifths seen once. This TCR came from a woman in her sixties or seventies in good health. The chain combines TRBV29-1 with TRBJ2-1, with D unresolved. Source material: blood. CDR3 nucleotides: TGCGGCGTACCGGTCGCCGGGTCCTTTCATGAGCAGTTCTTC. It encodes CGVPVAGSFHEQFF.